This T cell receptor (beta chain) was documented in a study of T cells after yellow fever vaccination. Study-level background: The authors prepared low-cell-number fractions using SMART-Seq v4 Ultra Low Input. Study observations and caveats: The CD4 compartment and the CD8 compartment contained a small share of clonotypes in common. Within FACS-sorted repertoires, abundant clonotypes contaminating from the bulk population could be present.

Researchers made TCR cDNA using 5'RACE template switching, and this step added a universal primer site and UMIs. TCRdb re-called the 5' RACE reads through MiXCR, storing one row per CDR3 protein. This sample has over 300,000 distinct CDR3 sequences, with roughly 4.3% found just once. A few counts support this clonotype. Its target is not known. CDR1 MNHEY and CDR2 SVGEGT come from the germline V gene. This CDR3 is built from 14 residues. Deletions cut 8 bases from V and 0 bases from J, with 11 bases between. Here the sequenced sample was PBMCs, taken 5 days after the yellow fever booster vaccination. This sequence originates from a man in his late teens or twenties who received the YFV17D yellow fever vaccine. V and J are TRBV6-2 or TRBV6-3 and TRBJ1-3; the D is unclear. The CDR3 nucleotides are TGTGCCAGCTCCATTCTCGGCTCTGGAAACACCATATATTTT. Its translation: CASSILGSGNTIYF.